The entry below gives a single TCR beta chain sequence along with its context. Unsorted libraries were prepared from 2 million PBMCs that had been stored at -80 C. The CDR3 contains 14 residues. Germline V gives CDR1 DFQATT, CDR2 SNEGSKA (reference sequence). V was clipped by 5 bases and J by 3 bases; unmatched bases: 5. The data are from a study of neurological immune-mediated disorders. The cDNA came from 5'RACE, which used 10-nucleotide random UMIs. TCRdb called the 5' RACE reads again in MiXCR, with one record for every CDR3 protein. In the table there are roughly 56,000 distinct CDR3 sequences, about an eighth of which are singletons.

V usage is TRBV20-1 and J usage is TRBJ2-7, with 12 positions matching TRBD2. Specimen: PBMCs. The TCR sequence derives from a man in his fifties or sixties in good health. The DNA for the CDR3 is TGCAGTGCTTCTCTAGCGGGGGGGTTCTACGAGCAGTACTTC. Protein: CSASLAGGFYEQYF.